Each of the 3 T cell receptor beta chains below was sequenced from the same sample in a study of siplizumab effects on memory and regulatory T cells. Assay used: immunoSEQ multiplex PCR; TCRdb lists only in-frame clones, some missing. The table has fewer than 8,000 clones, around 60% seen once. Sequenced: effector memory CD8+ T cells sorted from blood. The subset here: unstimulated CD8+ effector memory T cells. The receptor set was obtained from a human donor in good health.

The chain has TRBV28 and TRBJ2-3, with TRBD1 as a possible D gene (6 bases). V lost 3 bases to trimming and J lost 2 bases, with 12 bases between them. The length of the CDR3 is 15 residues. Germline loops: CDR1 MDHEN, CDR2 SYDVKM. In DNA, the CDR3 is TGTGCCAGCAGTTTCTCACAGGGTCACACAGATACGCAGTATTTT. Residues: CASSFSQGHTDTQYF.

The chain joins TRBV5-1 to TRBJ1-1; D unclear. The CDR3 is made up of 13 amino acids. With 4 bases removed from V and 3 bases from J, the gap between germline ends came to 10 bases. Germline V gives CDR1 SGHRS, CDR2 YFSETQ. This CDR3 reads CASSELTHTEAFF. CDR3 DNA sequence: TGCGCCAGCAGCGAATTGACGCACACTGAAGCTTTCTTT.

This chain uses TRBV6-4 with TRBJ1-2; D possibly corresponds to TRBD1 (5 bases). The germline CDR1 and CDR2 sequences are MRHNA and SNTAGT. The V gene lost 4 bases and the J gene lost 2 bases, with 8 bases spanning the gap. This CDR3 region has 13 residues. This CDR3 reads CASSAEGNYGYTF. The CDR3, as DNA: TGTGCCAGCAGTGCTGAGGGGAACTATGGCTACACCTTC.